The 14 T cell receptor beta chains reported below all come from one sample, sequenced in a study of blood T cell repertoires in COVID-19. Data came from immunoSEQ multiplex PCR; TCRdb stores just in-frame clones and leaves some out. The repertoire holds 95,000 to 120,000 clones, with more than 70% as singletons. Sample: peripheral blood. These receptors originate from a woman between 55 and 75 years old with COVID-19, enrolled during active disease.

The V gene is TRBV14, the J gene TRBJ1-1; D is unresolved. This CDR3 contains 11 residues. Germline lookup yields CDR1 SGHDN and CDR2 FVKESK. Trimming pared 5 bases from V and 7 bases from J, leaving 8 bases between. The CDR3 loop is CASSSAFEAFF. In DNA, the CDR3 is TGTGCCAGCAGCAGCGCCTTTGAAGCTTTCTTT.

The chain employs TRBV30 and TRBJ1-5, with D unclear. Deletions cut 1 base from V and 2 bases from J, with 12 bases between. CDR3 length equals 15 residues. Germline CDR1 GTSNPN, CDR2 SVGIG (reference sequence). The CDR3 nucleotides are TGTGCCTGGAGTGGAGGACTCTCAGGCAATCAGCCCCAGCATTTT. It specifies CAWSGGLSGNQPQHF.

This clone occurred a few times. This chain links TRBV19 with TRBJ1-2; possible D gene TRBD1, 5 bases. Germline loops: CDR1 LNHDA, CDR2 SQIVND (reference sequence). CDR3 length: 17 residues. V was clipped by 2 bases and J by 3 bases, with 19 bases between them. The DNA of the CDR3 is TGTGCCAGTAGTATATCGGGGGTACTCGGGGTTTACTATGGCTACACCTTC. Translated: CASSISGVLGVYYGYTF.

The chain recombines TRBV13 with TRBJ2-3; D remains unclear. There are 12 residues in the CDR3. Per the germline V gene, CDR1 is PRHDT and CDR2 is FYEKMQ (reference sequence). V shed 3 bases and J shed 2 bases, with 3 bases lying between them. The CDR3 sequence: CASSFLTDTQYF. The CDR3, as DNA: TGTGCCAGCAGCTTCCTCACAGATACGCAGTATTTT.

On this clone: Other DNA sequences in the sample encode the same CDR3. CDR3 coding DNA: TGTGCCAGCAGTGCGCAGGGCGTATCCTACGAGCAGTACTTC. Amino acids: CASSAQGVSYEQYF. J is TRBJ2-7 and V is TRBV2, with a tentative D call TRBD1 (5 bases). The length of the CDR3 is 14 residues. Trimming removed 4 bases from V and 1 base from J, with 11 bases in between. Germline-derived CDR1 and CDR2 are SNHLY and FYNNEI. Filled out from reference TRBV2 and TRBJ2-7, the complete variable domain reads EPEVTQTPSHQVTQMGQEVILRCVPISNHLYFYWYRQILGQKVEFLVSFYNNEISEKSEIFDDQFSVERPDGSNFTLKIRSTKLEDSAMYFCASSAQGVSYEQYFGPGTRLTVT.

The chain links TRBV27 to TRBJ1-2, with 7 positions matching TRBD1. Germline values: CDR1 MNHEY, CDR2 SMNVEV (reference sequence). CDR3 length equals 14 residues. The V gene end was trimmed by 8 bases and the J gene end by 2 bases; junction bases not matched to a gene: 8. CDR3 sequence (DNA): TGTGCCAGCCGGACGACAGGGTTAAACTATGGCTACACCTTC. Translating it yields CASRTTGLNYGYTF.

The rearrangement uses TRBV18 and TRBJ1-1; D not resolved. Trimming stripped 2 bases from V and 2 bases from J, with 6 bases between. Germline values: CDR1 KGHSH, CDR2 LQKENI. This CDR3 region has 13 residues. CDR3 coding DNA: TGTGCCAGCTCACCAGCGGTAAACACTGAAGCTTTCTTT. Protein sequence: CASSPAVNTEAFF.

The chain joins TRBV19 to TRBJ1-2; D call uncertain. The germline V gene encodes CDR1 LNHDA and CDR2 SQIVND (reference sequence). V was trimmed by 3 bases and J by 6 bases, leaving 17 bases between them. The CDR3 sequence is 15 residues long. In DNA form, the CDR3 reads TGTGCCAGTAGTATGGGTAGTGCACAGATAGATGGCTACACCTTC. This gives the protein CASSMGSAQIDGYTF.

This sequence joins TRBV7-9 and TRBJ1-2; D uncertain. Trimming left V 1 base short and J 0 bases short, with 6 bases between. The CDR3 is 14 residues long. Per germline, CDR1 SEHNR and CDR2 FQNEAQ (reference sequence). In nucleotides, the CDR3 is TGTGCCAGCAGCTTAGGGGAGTCTAACTATGGCTACACCTTC. It is translated as CASSLGESNYGYTF.

The rearrangement links TRBV4-3 to TRBJ2-5; 8 bases align to TRBD2. The germline V gene encodes CDR1 LGHNA and CDR2 YSLEER. CDR3 length equals 15 residues. V shed 0 bases and J 5 bases; nucleotides not matched to a gene: 5. Here the CDR3 DNA reads TGCGCCAGCAGCCAAGAGTTGGCGGGGGGTGAGACCCAGTACTTC. This encodes CASSQELAGGETQYF.

The V gene is TRBV19, the J gene TRBJ1-1; possible D gene TRBD1, 5 bases. Trimming left V 8 bases short and J 3 bases short, with 16 bases between. Germline CDR1 and CDR2: LNHDA and SQIVND (reference sequence). This CDR3 contains 14 residues. Here the CDR3 DNA reads TGTGCCAGTGGACATCGACCAGGATACACTGAAGCTTTCTTT. Its translation: CASGHRPGYTEAFF.

The J gene is TRBJ1-1, the V gene TRBV30; perhaps TRBD1 as D (5 bases). Germline V gene data show CDR1 as GTSNPN and CDR2 as SVGIG (reference sequence). The CDR3 loop spans 11 amino acids. V lost 7 bases and J lost 5, with 11 bases in between. The CDR3 sequence is CALPRGTEAFF. DNA for the CDR3: TGTGCCTTACCTCGGGGGACTGAAGCTTTCTTT. Together with reference TRBV30 and TRBJ1-1, the CDR3 gives the full variable domain: SQTIHQWPATLVQPVGSPLSLECTVEGTSNPNLYWYRQAAGRGLQLLFYSVGIGQISSEVPQNLSASRPQDRQFILSSKKLLLSDSGFYLCALPRGTEAFFGQGTRLTVV.

This clone appeared once. The V call is TRBV6-1, the J call TRBJ2-1; 15 bases agree with TRBD2. Germline V gene lookup returns CDR1 MNHNS and CDR2 SASEGT. With V trimmed by 4 bases and J by 4 bases, 11 bases remained unmatched. The CDR3 loop spans 19 amino acids. The CDR3 loop reads CASSGPGLAGGLLYNEQFF. The CDR3 bases are TGTGCCAGCAGTGGCCCGGGACTAGCGGGGGGCCTCCTATACAATGAGCAGTTCTTC.

The chain has TRBV5-1 and TRBJ1-1, with D hard to call. CDR3 size: 15 residues. The germline V and J ends were trimmed by 0 bases and 1 base, with 10 bases remaining between them. From germline, CDR1 is SGHRS and CDR2 YFSETQ. The CDR3 sequence: CASSLGRERNTEAFF. DNA for the CDR3: TGCGCCAGCAGCTTGGGGAGGGAACGGAACACTGAAGCTTTCTTT.